A single T cell receptor (beta chain) is shown here with its context. This sample was taken from a study of shared clonotypes between healthy human individuals. Those who donated, Caucasian adults without exception, all lived in Nashville, Tennessee. V dropped 5 bases and J dropped 8; count of bases not matched to a gene: 11. The CDR3 extends over 16 amino acids. Germline CDR1 reads MRHNA; CDR2 reads SNTAGT. Sequencing was performed with immunoSEQ multiplex PCR; in TCRdb, only in-frame clones are kept and a portion is missing. The sample lists about half a million clones; approximately 77% were seen once.

Sequenced material: PBMCs. V usage is TRBV6-4 and J usage is TRBJ2-1; 11 bases align to TRBD2. This clonotype was sampled from a woman aged 40 to 50 in good health. Some clones in this sample may be carry-over from other donors' samples. The CDR3 is CASSFLAGGLRDEQFF. The DNA for the CDR3 is TGTGCCAGCAGTTTTTTAGCGGGAGGGTTACGGGATGAGCAGTTCTTC.